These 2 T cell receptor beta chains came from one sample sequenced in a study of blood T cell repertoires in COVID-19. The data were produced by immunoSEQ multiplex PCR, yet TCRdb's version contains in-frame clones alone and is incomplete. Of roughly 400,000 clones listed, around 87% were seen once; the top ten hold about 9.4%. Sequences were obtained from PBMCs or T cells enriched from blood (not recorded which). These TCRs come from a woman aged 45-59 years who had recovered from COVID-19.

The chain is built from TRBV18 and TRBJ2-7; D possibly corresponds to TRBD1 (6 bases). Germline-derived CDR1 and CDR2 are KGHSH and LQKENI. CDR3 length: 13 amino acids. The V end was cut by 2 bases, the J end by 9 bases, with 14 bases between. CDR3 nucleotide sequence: TGTGCCAGCTCACCAAGCAGGGGTGTCGGGCAGTACTTC. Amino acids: CASSPSRGVGQYF.

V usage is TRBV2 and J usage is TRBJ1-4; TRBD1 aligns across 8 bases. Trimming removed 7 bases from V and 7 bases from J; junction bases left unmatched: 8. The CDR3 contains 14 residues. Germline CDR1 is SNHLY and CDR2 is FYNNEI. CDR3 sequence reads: CASNPQGGSEKLFF. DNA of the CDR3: TGTGCCAGCAATCCACAGGGGGGGAGTGAAAAACTGTTTTTT.